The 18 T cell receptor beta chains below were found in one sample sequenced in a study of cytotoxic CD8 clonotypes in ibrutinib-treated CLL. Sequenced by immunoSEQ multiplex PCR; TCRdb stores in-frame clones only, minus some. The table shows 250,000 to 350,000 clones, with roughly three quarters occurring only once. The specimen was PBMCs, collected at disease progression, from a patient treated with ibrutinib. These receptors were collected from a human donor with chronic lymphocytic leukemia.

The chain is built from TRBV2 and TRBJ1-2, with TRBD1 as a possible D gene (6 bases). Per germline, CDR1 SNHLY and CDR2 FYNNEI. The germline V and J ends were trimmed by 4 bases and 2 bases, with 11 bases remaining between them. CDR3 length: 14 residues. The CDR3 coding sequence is TGTGCCAGCAGTGGTCGGACAGAAAACTATGGCTACACCTTC. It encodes CASSGRTENYGYTF.

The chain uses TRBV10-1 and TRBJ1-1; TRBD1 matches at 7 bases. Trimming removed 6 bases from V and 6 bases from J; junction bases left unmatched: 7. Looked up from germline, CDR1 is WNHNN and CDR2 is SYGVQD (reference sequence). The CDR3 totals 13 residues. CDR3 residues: CASSRDRVAEAFF. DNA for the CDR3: TGCGCCAGCAGCCGCGACAGGGTAGCTGAAGCTTTCTTT.

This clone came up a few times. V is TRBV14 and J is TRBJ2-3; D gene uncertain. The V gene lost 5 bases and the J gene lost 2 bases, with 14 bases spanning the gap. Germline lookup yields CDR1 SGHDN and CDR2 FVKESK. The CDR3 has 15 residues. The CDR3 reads CASSRMGYVTDTQYF. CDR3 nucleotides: TGTGCCAGCAGCAGGATGGGGTACGTCACAGATACGCAGTATTTT.

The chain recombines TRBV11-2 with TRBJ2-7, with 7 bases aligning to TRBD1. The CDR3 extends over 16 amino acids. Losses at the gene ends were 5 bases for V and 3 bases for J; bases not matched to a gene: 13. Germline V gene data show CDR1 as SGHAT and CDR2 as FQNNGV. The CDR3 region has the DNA TGTGCCAGCAGCGCCCAGACGGGGACAGCGATCTACGAGCAGTACTTC. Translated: CASSAQTGTAIYEQYF.

CDR3 nucleotides: TGTGCCAGTACCCGGGGTGGGGCCGGAGATACGCAGTATTTT. This encodes CASTRGGAGDTQYF. This rearrangement joins TRBV19 to TRBJ2-3; possibly TRBD1 or TRBD2 for D (5 bases each). The CDR3 length is 14 residues. Germline-derived CDR1 and CDR2 are LNHDA and SQIVND (reference sequence). The germline V and J ends were trimmed by 7 bases and 5 bases, with 16 bases remaining between them.

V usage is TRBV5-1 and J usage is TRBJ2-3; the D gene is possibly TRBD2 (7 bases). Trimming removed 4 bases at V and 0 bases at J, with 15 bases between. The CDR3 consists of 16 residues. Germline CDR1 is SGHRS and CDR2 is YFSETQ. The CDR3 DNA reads TGCGCCAGCAGCATCGGTGGGGGGGCGAGCACAGATACGCAGTATTTT. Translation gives CASSIGGGASTDTQYF.

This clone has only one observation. The CDR3 protein is CASSPQDWGGDYGYTF. The CDR3 DNA is TGCGCCAGCAGCCCGCAGGATTGGGGAGGGGACTATGGCTACACCTTC. The chain combines TRBV4-1 with TRBJ1-2, with D tentatively TRBD1 (5 bases). Germline V lookup: CDR1 MGHRA, CDR2 YSYEKL. The CDR3 runs to 16 residues. The V end was cut by 4 bases, the J end by 3 bases, with 18 bases between.

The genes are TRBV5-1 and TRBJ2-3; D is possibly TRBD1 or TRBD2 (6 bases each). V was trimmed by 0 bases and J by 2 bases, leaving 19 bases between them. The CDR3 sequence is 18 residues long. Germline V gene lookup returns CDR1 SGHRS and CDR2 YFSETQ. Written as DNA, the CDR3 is TGCGCCAGCAGCTTGGGGCCGGGAGAGGGGGACCTCACAGATACGCAGTATTTT. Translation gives CASSLGPGEGDLTDTQYF.

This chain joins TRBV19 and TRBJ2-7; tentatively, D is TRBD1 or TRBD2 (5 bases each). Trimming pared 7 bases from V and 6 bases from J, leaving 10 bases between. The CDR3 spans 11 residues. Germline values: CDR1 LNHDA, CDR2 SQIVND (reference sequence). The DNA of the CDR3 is TGTGCCAGTAAAGAGGGGTCCGAGCAGTACTTC. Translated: CASKEGSEQYF.

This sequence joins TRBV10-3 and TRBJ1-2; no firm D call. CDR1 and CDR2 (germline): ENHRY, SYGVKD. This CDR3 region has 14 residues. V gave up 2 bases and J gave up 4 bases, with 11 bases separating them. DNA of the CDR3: TGTGCCATCAGTGAGGAGGCAGGAAGCTATGGCTACACCTTC. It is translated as CAISEEAGSYGYTF.

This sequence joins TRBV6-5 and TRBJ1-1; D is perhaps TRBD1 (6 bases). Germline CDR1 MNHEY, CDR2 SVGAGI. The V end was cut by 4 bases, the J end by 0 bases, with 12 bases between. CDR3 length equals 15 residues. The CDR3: CASSSPRGVNTEAFF. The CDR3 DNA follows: TGTGCCAGCAGTTCACCGAGGGGGGTGAACACTGAAGCTTTCTTT.

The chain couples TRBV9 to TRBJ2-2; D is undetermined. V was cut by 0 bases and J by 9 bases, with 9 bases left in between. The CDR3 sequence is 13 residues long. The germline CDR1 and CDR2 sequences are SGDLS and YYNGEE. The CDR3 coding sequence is TGTGCCAGCAGCGTAGCTGAAGGGTGGGAGCTGTTTTTT. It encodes CASSVAEGWELFF.

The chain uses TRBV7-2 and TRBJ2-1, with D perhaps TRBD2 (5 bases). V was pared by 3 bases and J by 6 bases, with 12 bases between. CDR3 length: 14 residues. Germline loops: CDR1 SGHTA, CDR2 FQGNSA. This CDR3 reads CASSLIRDGNEQFF. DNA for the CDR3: TGTGCCAGCAGCTTGATACGGGATGGCAATGAGCAGTTCTTC.

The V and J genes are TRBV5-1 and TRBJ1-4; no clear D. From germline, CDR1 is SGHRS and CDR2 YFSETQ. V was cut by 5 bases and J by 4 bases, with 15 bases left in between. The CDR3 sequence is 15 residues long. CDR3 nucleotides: TGCGCCAGCAGTCCGTCGGTTTTTGGTAATGAAAAACTGTTTTTT. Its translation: CASSPSVFGNEKLFF.

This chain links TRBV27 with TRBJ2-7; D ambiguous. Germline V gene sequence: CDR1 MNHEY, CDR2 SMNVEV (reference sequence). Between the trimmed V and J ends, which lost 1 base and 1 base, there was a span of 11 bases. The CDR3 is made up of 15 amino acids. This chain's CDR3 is CASSLLGQESYEQYF. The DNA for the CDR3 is TGTGCCAGCAGTTTATTGGGTCAGGAGTCCTACGAGCAGTACTTC.

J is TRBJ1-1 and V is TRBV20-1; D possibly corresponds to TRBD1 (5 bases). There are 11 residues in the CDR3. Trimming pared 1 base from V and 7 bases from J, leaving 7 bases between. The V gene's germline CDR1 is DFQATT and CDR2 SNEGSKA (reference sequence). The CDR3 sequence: CSARGQIEAFF. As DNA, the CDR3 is TGCAGTGCTAGAGGACAGATTGAAGCTTTCTTT.

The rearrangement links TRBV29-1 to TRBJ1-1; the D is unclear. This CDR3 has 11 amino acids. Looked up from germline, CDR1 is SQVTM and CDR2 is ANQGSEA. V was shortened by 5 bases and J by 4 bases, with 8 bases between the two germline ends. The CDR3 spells CSVPSLTEAFF. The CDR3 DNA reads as TGCAGCGTTCCCAGCCTCACTGAAGCTTTCTTT.

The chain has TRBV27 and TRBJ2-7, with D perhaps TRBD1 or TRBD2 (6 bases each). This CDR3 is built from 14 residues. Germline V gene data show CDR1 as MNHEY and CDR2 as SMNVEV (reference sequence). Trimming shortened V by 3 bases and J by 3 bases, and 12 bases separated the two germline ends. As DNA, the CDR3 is TGTGCCAGCAGTTTTATCGGGGGCAGCTACGAGCAGTACTTC. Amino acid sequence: CASSFIGGSYEQYF.